These T cell receptor beta chains were read from a single sample in a study of T-cell reconstitution after alpha-beta-depleted transplantation in children. MiXCR, run by TCRdb on the PCR reads, gives a single entry per CDR3 protein. The sample has some 340,000 distinct CDR3 sequences, 10% seen once. Sequencing was performed on PBMCs from the stem cell graft donor, taken from the stem cell graft. The origin of the receptors is a human donor who donated a stem cell graft to a child with acute lymphoblastic leukemia. CDR3s include the opening cysteine and the closing phenylalanine or tryptophan. The order of the fields is clone size, V gene, J gene, D gene, CDR3 protein, CDR3 DNA. D genes are given only for firm matches. Expanded clones are given a class, and other clones once, few, many or no size at all.

clone size: .; V gene: TRBV20-1; J gene: TRBJ1-1; D gene: .; CDR3 protein: CSAGNPPNTEAFF; CDR3 DNA: TGCAGTGCTGGAAACCCCCCCAACACTGAAGCTTTCTTT
clone size: .; V gene: TRBV20-1; J gene: TRBJ2-5; D gene: .; CDR3 protein: CSARVTVQETQYF; CDR3 DNA: TGCAGTGCTAGAGTGACAGTCCAAGAGACCCAGTACTTC
clone size: many; V gene: TRBV9; J gene: TRBJ2-2; D gene: .; CDR3 protein: CASSVGPTGELFF; CDR3 DNA: TGTGCCAGCAGCGTAGGACCTACCGGGGAGCTGTTTTTT
clone size: few; V gene: TRBV29-1; J gene: TRBJ1-2; D gene: .; CDR3 protein: CSVDERESGGYTF; CDR3 DNA: TGCAGCGTTGATGAACGAGAGTCGGGGGGCTACACCTTC
clone size: few; V gene: TRBV7-3; J gene: TRBJ1-1; D gene: .; CDR3 protein: CASSSPGAVNTEAFF; CDR3 DNA: TGTGCCAGCAGCTCCCCGGGAGCAGTGAACACTGAAGCTTTCTTT
clone size: many; V gene: TRBV7-9; J gene: TRBJ2-7; D gene: TRBD2; CDR3 protein: CASSLGLAVSYEQYF; CDR3 DNA: TGTGCCAGCAGCTTAGGACTAGCGGTCTCCTACGAGCAGTACTTC
clone size: few; V gene: TRBV20-1; J gene: TRBJ1-1; D gene: .; CDR3 protein: CSAPASNTEAFF; CDR3 DNA: TGCAGTGCCCCCGCCTCGAACACTGAAGCTTTCTTT
clone size: few; V gene: TRBV20-1; J gene: TRBJ1-6; D gene: .; CDR3 protein: CSVSDSYNSPLHF; CDR3 DNA: TGCAGTGTGTCGGACAGCTATAATTCACCCCTCCACTTT
clone size: few; V gene: TRBV4-1; J gene: TRBJ2-7; D gene: .; CDR3 protein: CASSQDPRTSPSEQYF; CDR3 DNA: TGCGCCAGCAGCCAAGATCCCAGGACGTCCCCCTCCGAGCAGTACTTC
clone size: many; V gene: TRBV28; J gene: TRBJ2-7; D gene: .; CDR3 protein: CASSFGWGSQYF; CDR3 DNA: TGTGCCAGCAGTTTTGGATGGGGGTCCCAGTACTTC
clone size: few; V gene: TRBV29-1; J gene: TRBJ2-7; D gene: .; CDR3 protein: CSVRRDRGSYEQYF; CDR3 DNA: TGCAGCGTCCGACGGGACCGGGGAAGCTACGAGCAGTACTTC
clone size: many; V gene: TRBV4-3; J gene: TRBJ2-3; D gene: .; CDR3 protein: CASSQEWATDTQYF; CDR3 DNA: TGCGCCAGCAGCCAAGAATGGGCCACAGATACGCAGTATTTT
clone size: .; V gene: TRBV7-2; J gene: TRBJ1-2; D gene: .; CDR3 protein: CASSLGTLNYGYTF; CDR3 DNA: TGTGCCAGCAGCTTAGGGACCCTTAACTATGGCTACACCTTC
clone size: .; V gene: TRBV5-4; J gene: TRBJ2-7; D gene: TRBD2; CDR3 protein: CASSLGVSGTPYEQYF; CDR3 DNA: TGTGCCAGCAGCTTGGGGGTTAGCGGGACTCCCTACGAGCAGTACTTC
clone size: .; V gene: TRBV3-1; J gene: TRBJ2-1; D gene: .; CDR3 protein: CASSQERLAPEGNEQFF; CDR3 DNA: TGTGCCAGCAGCCAAGAGAGATTAGCCCCGGAAGGCAATGAGCAGTTCTTC
clone size: .; V gene: TRBV15; J gene: TRBJ2-2; D gene: .; CDR3 protein: CATSRGRGTANTGELFF; CDR3 DNA: TGTGCCACCAGCAGAGGACGTGGGACGGCGAACACCGGGGAGCTGTTTTTT
clone size: many; V gene: TRBV6-1; J gene: TRBJ2-7; D gene: TRBD1; CDR3 protein: CASSRGTGREQYF; CDR3 DNA: TGTGCCAGCAGCAGGGGGACAGGCCGGGAGCAGTACTTC
clone size: few; V gene: TRBV11-2; J gene: TRBJ2-5; D gene: TRBD1; CDR3 protein: CASSLGHRGRETQYF; CDR3 DNA: TGTGCCAGCAGCTTGGGACACAGGGGGCGAGAGACCCAGTACTTC
clone size: few; V gene: TRBV7-9; J gene: TRBJ2-7; D gene: .; CDR3 protein: CASSLSGGDHEQYF; CDR3 DNA: TGTGCCAGCAGCTTAAGCGGCGGGGACCACGAGCAGTACTTC
clone size: many; V gene: TRBV5-1; J gene: TRBJ2-2; D gene: .; CDR3 protein: CASSLVTGLNTGELFF; CDR3 DNA: TGCGCCAGCAGCTTGGTGACGGGGCTGAACACCGGGGAGCTGTTTTTT
clone size: few; V gene: TRBV20-1; J gene: TRBJ1-5; D gene: .; CDR3 protein: CSARRRVGGNQPQHF; CDR3 DNA: TGCAGTGCTAGAAGGAGGGTTGGGGGCAATCAGCCCCAGCATTTT
clone size: .; V gene: TRBV4-1; J gene: TRBJ1-5; D gene: TRBD1; CDR3 protein: CASSNNVGTDYSNQPQHF; CDR3 DNA: TGCGCCAGCAGCAATAACGTAGGGACAGACTATAGCAATCAGCCCCAGCATTTT
clone size: few; V gene: TRBV6-2/TRBV6-3; J gene: TRBJ1-1; D gene: .; CDR3 protein: CASSYSILTGNTEAFF; CDR3 DNA: TGTGCCAGCAGTTACTCGATATTGACGGGGAACACTGAAGCTTTCTTT
clone size: many; V gene: TRBV28; J gene: TRBJ1-1; D gene: .; CDR3 protein: CASSNGDLNTEAFF; CDR3 DNA: TGTGCCAGCAGCAATGGAGACTTGAACACTGAAGCTTTCTTT
clone size: few; V gene: TRBV27; J gene: TRBJ2-1; D gene: .; CDR3 protein: CASSFGKWPAYNEQFF; CDR3 DNA: TGTGCCAGCAGCTTCGGGAAGTGGCCCGCCTACAATGAGCAGTTCTTC
clone size: .; V gene: TRBV21-1; J gene: TRBJ1-5; D gene: .; CDR3 protein: CASRVSNRGPRQPQHF; CDR3 DNA: TGTGCCAGCAGAGTTTCTAACAGGGGACCGCGTCAGCCCCAGCATTTT
clone size: .; V gene: TRBV4-2; J gene: TRBJ2-6; D gene: TRBD2; CDR3 protein: CASSQTFGTSSGANVLTF; CDR3 DNA: TGTGCCAGCAGCCAAACCTTCGGGACTAGCTCTGGGGCCAACGTCCTGACTTTC
clone size: .; V gene: TRBV9; J gene: TRBJ2-7; D gene: TRBD1; CDR3 protein: CASSPGTGTHEQYF; CDR3 DNA: TGTGCCAGCAGCCCCGGGACAGGGACCCACGAGCAGTACTTC
clone size: .; V gene: TRBV29-1; J gene: TRBJ2-1; D gene: TRBD2; CDR3 protein: CSVDRLAGGLPFF; CDR3 DNA: TGCAGCGTTGATAGGCTAGCGGGAGGGCTGCCGTTCTTC
clone size: few; V gene: TRBV7-9; J gene: TRBJ1-4; D gene: .; CDR3 protein: CASSLSGGTNEKLFF; CDR3 DNA: TGTGCCAGCAGCTTAAGCGGAGGGACTAATGAAAAACTGTTTTTT
clone size: few; V gene: TRBV6-2/TRBV6-3; J gene: TRBJ1-5; D gene: .; CDR3 protein: CASSYMGDQPQHF; CDR3 DNA: TGTGCCAGCAGTTACATGGGAGATCAGCCCCAGCATTTT
clone size: few; V gene: TRBV3-1; J gene: TRBJ2-7; D gene: TRBD2; CDR3 protein: CASSKDNIWGLAAFNEQYF; CDR3 DNA: TGTGCCAGCAGCAAGGATAACATATGGGGACTAGCGGCTTTTAACGAGCAGTACTTC
clone size: few; V gene: TRBV12-3/TRBV12-4; J gene: TRBJ1-4; D gene: TRBD1; CDR3 protein: CASSRDRATNEKLFF; CDR3 DNA: TGTGCCAGCAGCCGGGACAGAGCAACTAATGAAAAACTGTTTTTT
clone size: .; V gene: TRBV7-9; J gene: TRBJ2-1; D gene: TRBD2; CDR3 protein: CASSSPLADPNDEQFF; CDR3 DNA: TGTGCCAGCAGCTCCCCACTAGCGGACCCAAACGATGAGCAGTTCTTC
clone size: many; V gene: TRBV5-1; J gene: TRBJ2-1; D gene: .; CDR3 protein: CASSPTGRNNEQFF; CDR3 DNA: TGCGCCAGCAGCCCGACGGGGAGGAACAATGAGCAGTTCTTC
clone size: once; V gene: TRBV29-1; J gene: TRBJ2-3; D gene: .; CDR3 protein: CSVSRGPSTDTQYF; CDR3 DNA: TGCAGCGTCTCACGGGGCCCGAGCACAGATACGCAGTATTTT
clone size: few; V gene: TRBV7-9; J gene: TRBJ2-1; D gene: .; CDR3 protein: CASSLFGYNEQFF; CDR3 DNA: TGTGCCAGCAGCTTGTTTGGCTACAATGAGCAGTTCTTC
clone size: few; V gene: TRBV29-1; J gene: TRBJ1-1; D gene: TRBD1; CDR3 protein: CSVAKGATEAFF; CDR3 DNA: TGCAGCGTTGCTAAGGGGGCGACTGAAGCTTTCTTT
clone size: .; V gene: TRBV12-3/TRBV12-4; J gene: TRBJ2-1; D gene: .; CDR3 protein: CASTGQGTFTNEQFF; CDR3 DNA: TGTGCCAGCACCGGCCAGGGTACTTTCACCAATGAGCAGTTCTTC
clone size: many; V gene: TRBV12-3/TRBV12-4; J gene: TRBJ2-1; D gene: TRBD2; CDR3 protein: CASSSGLDNEQFF; CDR3 DNA: TGTGCCAGCAGTTCGGGACTAGACAATGAGCAGTTCTTC